A single sample is the source of the 7 T cell receptor beta chains below, sequenced in a study of blood T cell repertoires in COVID-19. TCRdb keeps only in-frame clones here, not all; method: immunoSEQ multiplex PCR. The table includes 100,000 to 150,000 clones, more than 60% detected once. Specimen: peripheral blood. The receptors originated from a woman aged 70-85 years with acute or convalescent COVID-19.

The V and J genes are TRBV3-1 (or the pseudogene TRBV3-2) and TRBJ2-1; D uncertain. The CDR3 contains 15 residues. Per germline, CDR1 LGHDT and CDR2 YNNKEL (reference sequence). The V end was cut by 0 bases, the J end by 0 bases, with 6 bases between. This CDR3 reads CASSQDRSSYNEQFF. The CDR3 coding sequence is TGTGCCAGCAGCCAAGACCGGAGCTCCTACAATGAGCAGTTCTTC.

This clone was counted a few times. The V call is TRBV14, the J call TRBJ1-2, with 8 bases matching TRBD1. Looked up from germline, CDR1 is SGHDN and CDR2 is FVKESK. The CDR3 contains 18 residues. V gave up 1 base and J gave up 3 bases; unmatched junction bases: 13. The CDR3 reads CASSQGTRDRRWDYGYTF. The CDR3, as DNA: TGTGCCAGCAGCCAAGGAACCCGGGACAGGCGTTGGGACTATGGCTACACCTTC.

This clone was seen ten or more times. This sequence joins TRBV6-1 and TRBJ1-2; 8 nucleotides align to TRBD1. The CDR3 sequence is 14 residues long. V lost 3 bases to trimming and J lost 8 bases; unmatched junction nucleotides: 8. The germline V gene encodes CDR1 MNHNS and CDR2 SASEGT. The CDR3 region has the DNA TGTGCCAGCAGTGAGTATCGGGACAGGAGGGGCTACACCTTC. Translated: CASSEYRDRRGYTF.

The chain joins TRBV3-1 (or the pseudogene TRBV3-2) to TRBJ1-2; no reliable D call. This CDR3 comprises 13 residues. Per the germline V gene, CDR1 is LGHDT and CDR2 is YNNKEL (reference sequence). Trimming stripped 4 bases from V and 6 bases from J, with 12 bases between. The CDR3 reads CASSRGILDGYTF. The CDR3 nucleotides read TGTGCCAGCAGCCGAGGGATTTTGGATGGCTACACCTTC.

The rearrangement uses TRBV2 and TRBJ1-1, with D perhaps TRBD1 (5 bases). Germline V gene data show CDR1 as SNHLY and CDR2 as FYNNEI. V lost 4 bases and J 0 bases, leaving 9 bases between the germline ends. This CDR3 spans 14 amino acids. CDR3 sequence: CASSVRGMNTEAFF. The CDR3 DNA sequence: TGTGCCAGCAGTGTTAGGGGAATGAACACTGAAGCTTTCTTT.

Here the CDR3 reads CASSSQTASGELFF. The CDR3 nucleotides read TGTGCCAGCAGCTCACAGACAGCCTCCGGGGAGCTGTTTTTT. The rearrangement uses TRBV7-2 and TRBJ2-2; TRBD1 is a possible D gene (5 bases). The CDR3 has 14 residues. Trimming took 4 bases from V and 6 from J, leaving 12 bases between them. Germline lookup yields CDR1 SGHTA and CDR2 FQGNSA.

This sequence joins TRBV2 and TRBJ1-3; the D is unclear. This CDR3 comprises 13 residues. V shed 4 bases and J shed 2 bases, with 6 bases lying between them. Germline CDR1 is SNHLY and CDR2 is FYNNEI. DNA for the CDR3: TGTGCCAGCAGTGTTAGCACTGGAAACACCATATATTTT. Translated: CASSVSTGNTIYF.